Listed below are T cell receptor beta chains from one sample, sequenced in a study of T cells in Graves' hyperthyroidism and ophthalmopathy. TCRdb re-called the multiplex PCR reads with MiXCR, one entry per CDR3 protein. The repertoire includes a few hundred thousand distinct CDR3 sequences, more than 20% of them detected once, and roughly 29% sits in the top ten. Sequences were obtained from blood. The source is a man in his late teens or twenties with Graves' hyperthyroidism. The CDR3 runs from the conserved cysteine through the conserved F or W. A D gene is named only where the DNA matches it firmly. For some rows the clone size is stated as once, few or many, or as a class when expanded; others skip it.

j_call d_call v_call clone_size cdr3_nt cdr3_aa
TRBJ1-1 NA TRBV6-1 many TGTGCCAGCAAATCAGGGTGGTCGATCACTGAAGCTTTCTTT CASKSGWSITEAFF
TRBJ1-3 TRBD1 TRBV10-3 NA TGTGCCATCGGGACAGGGGGAAGAAACACCATATATTTT CAIGTGGRNTIYF
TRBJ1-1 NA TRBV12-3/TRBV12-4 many TGTGCCACTCGGAGGGGTATGAACACTGAAGCTTTCTTT CATRRGMNTEAFF
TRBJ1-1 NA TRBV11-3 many TGTGCCAGCAGCTTATTTAAGGGGGCTGAAGCTTTCTTT CASSLFKGAEAFF
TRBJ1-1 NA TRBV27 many TGTGCCAGCAGTTTATCTCCGGGATTGAACACTGAAGCTTTCTTT CASSLSPGLNTEAFF
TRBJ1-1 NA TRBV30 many TGTGCCTGGAGATGGGCTGGGACCTACAACACTGAAGCTTTCTTT CAWRWAGTYNTEAFF
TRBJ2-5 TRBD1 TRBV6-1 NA TGTGCCAGCAGTGGGGACAGGGGATGGGGGGAACAAGAGACCCAGTACTTC CASSGDRGWGEQETQYF
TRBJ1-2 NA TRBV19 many TGTGCCAGCTCCTTCAGGGATTTGACTAACTATGGCTACACCTTC CASSFRDLTNYGYTF
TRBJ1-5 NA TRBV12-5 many TGTGCTAGTGGTTTGGTACTCGGGGGAGAGGGTCAGCCCCAGCATTTT CASGLVLGGEGQPQHF
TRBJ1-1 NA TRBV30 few TGTGCCTGGAGGCCCCGGGACAAGGGGAACACTGAAGCTTTCTTT CAWRPRDKGNTEAFF
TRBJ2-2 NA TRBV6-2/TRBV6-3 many TGTGCCAGCAGCCCGGAGTCCCCCAACACCGGGGAGCTGTTTTTT CASSPESPNTGELFF
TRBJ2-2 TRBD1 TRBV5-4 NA TGTGCCAGCAGCGCCGGGACAGGGGGCGGCACCGGGGAGCTGTTTTTT CASSAGTGGGTGELFF
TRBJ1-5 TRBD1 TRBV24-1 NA TGTGCCACCAGTCCACAGGGGGCTAATCAGCCCCAGCATTTT CATSPQGANQPQHF
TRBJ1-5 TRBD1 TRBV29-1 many TGCAGCGCTGACGACAGGGATCGGGATCAGCCCCAGCATTTT CSADDRDRDQPQHF
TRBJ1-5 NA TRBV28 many TGTGCCAGCAGTTTGATACCAAATCAGCCCCAGCATTTT CASSLIPNQPQHF
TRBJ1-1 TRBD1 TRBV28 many TGTGCCAGCAGCCCGTCGACAGGGCTAACTGAAGCTTTCTTT CASSPSTGLTEAFF